The next 25 T cell receptor beta chains were all read from a single sample in a study of human T cells and chemical hapten exposure. Time point indicated: patch test 1, 2 weeks after DPC sensitization. Treatment indicated: therapeutic diphenylcyclopropenone sensitization with weekly scalp DPC. TCRdb itself ran the RACE reads through MiXCR, one entry per CDR3 protein. This sample has around 69,000 distinct CDR3 sequences, with 9.8% found just once. This material consisted of whole blood, taken in connection with sensitization to the hapten diphenylcyclopropenone (DPC). Every receptor here comes from a middle-aged woman with alopecia areata. Some clones in this sample may be carry-over from other donors' samples.

This chain uses TRBV9 with TRBJ1-5; D call uncertain. CDR3 size: 14 residues. Trimming pared 0 bases from V and 2 bases from J, leaving 6 bases between. CDR1 and CDR2 from the germline V gene are SGDLS and YYNGEE. The CDR3 loop reads CASSVGAGNQPQHF. CDR3 sequence (DNA): TGTGCCAGCAGCGTAGGAGCGGGCAATCAGCCCCAGCATTTT.

This clonotype came up many times. This chain uses TRBV20-1 with TRBJ1-1, with D perhaps TRBD1 (6 bases). The V and J ends lost 3 bases and 0 bases respectively, with 8 bases between them. CDR1 DFQATT and CDR2 SNEGSKA come from the germline V gene (reference sequence). CDR3 size: 13 residues. The DNA of the CDR3 is TGCAGTGCTAGGGACAGTATGAACACTGAAGCTTTCTTT. It is translated as CSARDSMNTEAFF.

This clonotype was seen only a few times. The genes are TRBV4-1 and TRBJ1-1, with D perhaps matching TRBD1 (5 bases). The CDR3 is 17 residues long. The germline gives CDR1 MGHRA, CDR2 YSYEKL. The V end lost 5 bases, the J end lost 0 bases, and 19 bases lay between the germline ends. The CDR3 DNA reads TGCGCCAGCAGCACACCAAGTCGGGGACCGTTGAACACTGAAGCTTTCTTT. It specifies CASSTPSRGPLNTEAFF.

This clonotype was seen a handful of times. Compared with germline, one end of the junction differs, possibly owing to a read error. The V and J genes are TRBV20-1 and TRBJ1-5, with TRBD1 matching 7 bases. There are 14 residues in the CDR3. Germline V gives CDR1 DFQATT, CDR2 SNEGSKA (reference sequence). CDR3 sequence reads: CSAGDRESNQPQHF. CDR3 nucleotides: TGCAGTGCTGGAGACAGGGAGAGCAATCAGCCCCAGCATTTT.

This clonotype was detected only a few times. The chain carries TRBV4-2 and TRBJ2-1; 9 nucleotides match TRBD2. The CDR3 runs to 16 residues. The V and J ends lost 1 base and 9 bases, in that order; junction bases with no gene match: 10. The germline V gene encodes CDR1 LGHNA and CDR2 YNFKEQ. The CDR3: CASSQVLLAGTGEQFF. Here the CDR3 DNA reads TGTGCCAGCAGCCAAGTTCTGCTAGCGGGGACGGGTGAGCAGTTCTTC.

Many counts were recorded for this clonotype. The chain's CDR3 is CASSFQGTQPQHF. The CDR3 nucleotides are TGCGCCAGCAGCTTCCAGGGGACGCAGCCCCAGCATTTT. The chain carries TRBV5-1 and TRBJ1-5, with D perhaps TRBD1 (6 bases). Germline V gene lookup returns CDR1 SGHRS and CDR2 YFSETQ. V lost 2 bases, J lost 7 bases, and 10 bases lay in between. The CDR3 has 13 amino acids.

Turning to this clonotype: A much larger clone is a single base away; this may be a read error. Since the CDR3 does not end with the conserved phenylalanine or tryptophan, this likely comes from a read error. V usage is TRBV2 and J usage is TRBJ2-7; 12 bases fit TRBD1. The CDR3 sequence is 14 residues long. V shed 5 bases and J 6 bases; nucleotides not matched to a gene: 5. Germline CDR1 is SNHLY and CDR2 is FYNNEI. For the CDR3, the DNA is TGTGCCAGCAGTACGGGACAGGGGGCAGTCGAGCAGTACCTC. Translating it yields CASSTGQGAVEQYL.

The chain combines TRBV29-1 with TRBJ2-5; D remains ambiguous. The CDR3 sequence is 12 residues long. Germline values: CDR1 SQVTM, CDR2 ANQGSEA. The germline V and J ends were trimmed by 4 bases and 2 bases, with 8 bases remaining between them. Here the CDR3 DNA reads TGCAGCGTTGGGACGCAACAAGAGACCCAGTACTTC. This sequence encodes CSVGTQQETQYF.

This clonotype was detected many times. The rearrangement uses TRBV11-2 and TRBJ1-1; D possibly corresponds to TRBD1 (5 bases). CDR3 length: 14 amino acids. The V gene's germline CDR1 is SGHAT and CDR2 FQNNGV. The V gene lost 6 bases and the J gene lost 3 bases, with 14 bases spanning the gap. DNA for the CDR3: TGTGCCAGCAGTGATCAGGGAGGAGACACTGAAGCTTTCTTT. Its translation: CASSDQGGDTEAFF.

There are many counts of this clonotype. The V call is TRBV30, the J call TRBJ2-7, with D unresolved. Germline CDR1 GTSNPN, CDR2 SVGIG (reference sequence). The V end was cut by 1 base, the J end by 4 bases, with 5 bases between. CDR3 length: 11 amino acids. CDR3 DNA: TGTGCCTGGAGTGGGGGATACGAGCAGTACTTC. Encoded protein: CAWSGGYEQYF.

This clonotype came up a few times. V is TRBV6-6 and J is TRBJ2-5; TRBD1 agrees at 7 bases. Germline assignment: CDR1 MNHNY and CDR2 SVGAGI (reference sequence). V shed 6 bases and J 5 bases; nucleotides not matched to a gene: 9. The CDR3 is 14 amino acids. The CDR3: CASSLIQGSETQYF. The CDR3 DNA follows: TGTGCCAGCAGCTTGATACAGGGGAGCGAGACCCAGTACTTC.

J is TRBJ2-3 and V is TRBV15, with D unclear. Germline CDR1 LNHNV, CDR2 YYDKDF (reference sequence). The CDR3 has 14 residues. Trimming shortened V by 4 bases and J by 1 base, and 9 bases separated the two germline ends. CDR3 amino acids: CATSTPWGTDTQYF. The CDR3 DNA is TGTGCCACCAGCACGCCTTGGGGCACAGATACGCAGTATTTT.

This clonotype was seen ten or more times. The chain has TRBV12-2 and TRBJ2-7. TRBV12-2 is a known pseudogene. The CDR3 totals 13 residues. In DNA, the CDR3 is TGTGCAAGTCGCCGAGGGAGATCCTACGAGCAGTACTTC. This encodes CASRRGRSYEQYF.

This clonotype was detected many times. V gene TRBV20-1 combines with J gene TRBJ1-6; D is unresolved. Between the trimmed V and J ends, which lost 0 bases and 5 bases, there was a span of 17 bases. Germline V CDR1 and CDR2: DFQATT, SNEGSKA (reference sequence). This CDR3 comprises 17 residues. CDR3 sequence: CSARDPRTTGHNSPLHF. The CDR3 DNA is TGCAGTGCTAGAGATCCTCGGACGACCGGCCATAATTCACCCCTCCACTTT.

This clonotype showed up many times. This chain links TRBV28 with TRBJ2-5; maybe TRBD1 (5 bases). Germline lookup yields CDR1 MDHEN and CDR2 SYDVKM. The CDR3 totals 16 residues. The V end lost 6 bases, the J end lost 4 bases, and 21 bases lay between the germline ends. The CDR3, as DNA: TGTGCCAGCAGCCGCAGGGCTTGGCGGTCAGGAGAGACCCAGTACTTC. Its translation is CASSRRAWRSGETQYF.

This clonotype was detected many times. J is TRBJ2-3 and V is TRBV7-2; tentative D call: TRBD2 (6 bases). This CDR3 contains 14 residues. Per germline, CDR1 SGHTA and CDR2 FQGNSA. Between the trimmed V and J ends, which lost 6 bases and 3 bases, there was a span of 13 bases. This chain's CDR3 is CASRGGRGTDTQYF. The CDR3 DNA reads TGTGCCAGCAGGGGAGGCCGAGGTACAGATACGCAGTATTTT.

This clonotype has ten or more counts. The chain links TRBV20-1 to TRBJ2-3; possibly TRBD1 for D (5 bases). Trimming took off 5 bases at V and 0 bases at J, with 15 bases between the two ends. There are 15 residues in the CDR3. Germline loops: CDR1 DFQATT, CDR2 SNEGSKA (reference sequence). CDR3 in amino acids: CSASWTLTSTDTQYF. CDR3 DNA sequence: TGCAGTGCTTCGTGGACATTGACTAGCACAGATACGCAGTATTTT.

This clonotype was counted at least ten times. The chain recombines TRBV18 with TRBJ2-7; D is uncertain. CDR3 size: 15 residues. The V end was cut by 0 bases, the J end by 4 bases, with 13 bases between. The germline CDR1 and CDR2 sequences are KGHSH and LQKENI. The CDR3 sequence is CASSPPGRFYYEQYF. The CDR3, as DNA: TGTGCCAGCTCACCACCCGGCAGGTTCTATTACGAGCAGTACTTC. Complete variable domain (other parts from reference TRBV18 and TRBJ2-7): NAGVMQNPRHLVRRRGQEARLRCSPMKGHSHVYWYRQLPEEGLKFMVYLQKENIIDESGMPKERFSAEFPKEGPSILRIQQVVRGDSAAYFCASSPPGRFYYEQYFGPGTRLTVT.

The J gene is TRBJ1-5, the V gene TRBV28, with 9 bases that match TRBD1. J was trimmed by 1 base and V by 5 bases; bases with no gene match: 9. The V gene's germline CDR1 is MDHEN and CDR2 SYDVKM. The CDR3 has 17 amino acids. In nucleotides, the CDR3 is TGTGCCAGCAGTAGGGCGGGACAGGGTACGAGCAATCAGCCCCAGCATTTT. The encoded protein is CASSRAGQGTSNQPQHF.

This clonotype was observed at least ten times. The rearrangement uses TRBV12-3 or TRBV12-4 and TRBJ1-2; 10 nucleotides line up with TRBD1. There are 13 residues in the CDR3. V dropped 5 bases and J dropped 8; count of bases not matched to a gene: 5. The CDR3 protein is CASSPGTGVGYTF. The CDR3 DNA follows: TGTGCCAGCAGTCCCGGGACAGGGGTAGGCTACACCTTC.

This clonotype was seen many times. The chain joins TRBV18 to TRBJ1-1; D is perhaps TRBD1 (5 bases). The CDR3 is made up of 14 amino acids. V was clipped by 2 bases and J by 4 bases, with 11 bases between them. Germline-derived CDR1 and CDR2 are KGHSH and LQKENI. The CDR3 spells CASSPSVQATEAFF. The DNA for the CDR3 is TGTGCCAGCTCACCATCCGTACAGGCCACTGAAGCTTTCTTT. The complete variable domain, with remaining parts taken from reference TRBV18 and TRBJ1-1, reads NAGVMQNPRHLVRRRGQEARLRCSPMKGHSHVYWYRQLPEEGLKFMVYLQKENIIDESGMPKERFSAEFPKEGPSILRIQQVVRGDSAAYFCASSPSVQATEAFFGQGTRLTVV.

This clonotype has ten or more counts. The chain joins TRBV4-1 to TRBJ2-7, with a tentative D call TRBD1 (7 bases). Trimming took off 0 bases at V and 3 bases at J, with 12 bases between the two ends. Germline CDR1 is MGHRA and CDR2 is YSYEKL. This CDR3 is built from 15 residues. CDR3 in amino acids: CASSQDRQGGYEQYF. The CDR3 region has the DNA TGCGCCAGCAGCCAAGATAGGCAGGGGGGCTACGAGCAGTACTTC.

This clonotype has at least ten counts. The gene calls are TRBV20-1 and TRBJ1-2, with D unclear. The V gene lost 5 bases and the J gene lost 4 bases, with 20 bases spanning the gap. Germline assignment: CDR1 DFQATT and CDR2 SNEGSKA (reference sequence). CDR3 length equals 15 residues. The CDR3 protein is CSAPKTGQGGYGYTF. DNA for the CDR3: TGCAGTGCTCCAAAAACGGGCCAAGGAGGCTATGGCTACACCTTC.

A single count supports this clonotype. This rearrangement joins TRBV6-4 to TRBJ1-6, with D unresolved. V was cut by 6 bases and J by 7 bases, with 10 bases left in between. The CDR3 totals 13 residues. The germline V gene encodes CDR1 MRHNA and CDR2 SNTAGT. The CDR3 nucleotides are TGTGCCAGCAGATCCAGTTCCAATTCACCCCTCCACTTT. This translates into CASRSSSNSPLHF.

At least ten counts were recorded for this clonotype. The chain is built from TRBV18 and TRBJ2-7; perhaps TRBD1 as D (7 bases). The CDR3 length is 14 residues. With 3 bases removed from V and 6 bases from J, the gap between germline ends came to 15 bases. Germline CDR1 reads KGHSH; CDR2 reads LQKENI. The CDR3 loop reads CASSPAGSGGEQYF. The CDR3 DNA reads TGTGCCAGCTCACCGGCGGGGTCAGGGGGCGAGCAGTACTTC.